The clone carrying this T cell receptor beta chain was seen more than once but under ten times. This specimen belongs to a study of OX40 agonist ivuxolimab in advanced cancers. Assay used: immunoSEQ multiplex PCR; TCRdb lists only in-frame clones, some missing. The table lists some 80,000 clones, approximately 84% of them singletons. The CDR3 is 15 residues long. CDR1 and CDR2 from the germline V gene are LNHDA and SQIVND (reference sequence). V shed 5 bases and J shed 3 bases, with 14 bases lying between them. The chain couples TRBV19 to TRBJ1-5; perhaps TRBD1 as D (6 bases). This clonotype was obtained from an adult with an advanced solid tumor such as melanoma, head and neck, liver or kidney cancer. The sample here was CD4+ or CD8+ T cells sorted from blood, taken in a trial of the OX40 agonist ivuxolimab. CDR3 region: CASSPQRTDNQPQHF. Here the CDR3 DNA reads TGTGCCAGTAGTCCCCAACGGACAGACAATCAGCCCCAGCATTTT.